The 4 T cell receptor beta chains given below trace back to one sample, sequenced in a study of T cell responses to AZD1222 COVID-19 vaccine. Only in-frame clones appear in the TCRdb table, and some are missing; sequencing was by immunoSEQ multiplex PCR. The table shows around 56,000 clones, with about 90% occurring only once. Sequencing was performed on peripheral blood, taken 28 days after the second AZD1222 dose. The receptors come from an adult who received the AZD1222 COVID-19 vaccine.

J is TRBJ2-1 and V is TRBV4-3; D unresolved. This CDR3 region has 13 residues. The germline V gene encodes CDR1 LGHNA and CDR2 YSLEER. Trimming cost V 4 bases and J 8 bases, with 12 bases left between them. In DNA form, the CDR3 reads TGCGCCAGCAGCCCACATTCTGGGTATGAGCAGTTCTTC. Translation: CASSPHSGYEQFF.

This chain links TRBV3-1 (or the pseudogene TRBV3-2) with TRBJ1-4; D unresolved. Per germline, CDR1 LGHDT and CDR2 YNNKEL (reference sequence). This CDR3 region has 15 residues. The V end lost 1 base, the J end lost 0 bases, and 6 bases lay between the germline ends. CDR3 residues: CASSQGLATNEKLFF. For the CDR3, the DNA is TGTGCCAGCAGCCAAGGTCTAGCAACTAATGAAAAACTGTTTTTT.

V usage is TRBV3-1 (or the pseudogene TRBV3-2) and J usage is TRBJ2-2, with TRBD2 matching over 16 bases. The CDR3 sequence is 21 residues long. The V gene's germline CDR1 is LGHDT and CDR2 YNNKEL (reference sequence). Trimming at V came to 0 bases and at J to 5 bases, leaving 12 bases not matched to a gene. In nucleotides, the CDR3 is TGTGCCAGCAGCCAAGATAGGGGACTAGCGGGAGGGCCCCGGGGGACCGGGGAGCTGTTTTTT. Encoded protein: CASSQDRGLAGGPRGTGELFF.

CDR3 sequence reads: CASSNRQGSEKLFF. DNA for the CDR3: TGTGCCAGCAGTAATCGACAGGGCAGTGAAAAACTGTTTTTT. The V and J genes are TRBV25-1 and TRBJ1-4; 7 positions agree with TRBD1. Germline V gives CDR1 MGHDK, CDR2 SYGVNS. This CDR3 has 14 amino acids. V gave up 5 bases and J gave up 7 bases; unmatched junction bases: 7.